This T cell receptor (beta chain) was sequenced during a study of cytomegalovirus exposure and HLA in healthy donors. Study-level findings and limits: Rarity held for most TCR sequences, but there were some public TCRs that occurred in many donors. The investigators catalogued about 170 TCR beta chains as cytomegalovirus-associated. Per published reports, the classifier diagnosed cytomegalovirus status with high specificity and sensitivity.

Separate from the roughly 610-subject first cohort, the approximately 120-subject validation cohort was the one that the donors belonged to. The CDR3 is made up of 13 amino acids. CDR1 MDHEN and CDR2 SYDVKM come from the germline V gene. V lost 3 bases and J lost 4, with 9 bases in between. Profiling relied on immunoSEQ multiplex PCR, and the TCRdb table lists in-frame clones only, not all of them. The sample carries about 160,000 clones, 84% recorded once. As regards this clone: The target antigen is unknown.

The chain employs TRBV28 and TRBJ2-5; unclear D gene. The source of this sequence is a man aged 30-40 years in good health and CMV-seropositive. Sequencing was done on a sample of PBMCs. CDR3 nucleotide sequence: TGTGCCAGCAGTTTCCAGCGAAGAGAGACCCAGTACTTC. This gives the protein CASSFQRRETQYF.